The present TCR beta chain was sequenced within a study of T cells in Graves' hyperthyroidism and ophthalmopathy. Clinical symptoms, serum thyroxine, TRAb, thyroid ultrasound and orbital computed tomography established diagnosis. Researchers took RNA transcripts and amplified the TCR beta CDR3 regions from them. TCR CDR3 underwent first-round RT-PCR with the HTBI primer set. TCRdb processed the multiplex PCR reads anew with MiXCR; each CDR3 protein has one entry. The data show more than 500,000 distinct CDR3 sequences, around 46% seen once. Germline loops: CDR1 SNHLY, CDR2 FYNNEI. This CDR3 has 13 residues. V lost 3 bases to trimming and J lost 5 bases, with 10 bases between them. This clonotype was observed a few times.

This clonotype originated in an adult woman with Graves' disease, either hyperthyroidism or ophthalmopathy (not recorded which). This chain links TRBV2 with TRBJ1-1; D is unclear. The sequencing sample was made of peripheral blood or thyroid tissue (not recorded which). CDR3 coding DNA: TGTGCCAGCAGTGAGGGATGGGAAACTGAAGCTTTCTTT. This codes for CASSEGWETEAFF. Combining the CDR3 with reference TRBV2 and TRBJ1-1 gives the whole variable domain EPEVTQTPSHQVTQMGQEVILRCVPISNHLYFYWYRQILGQKVEFLVSFYNNEISEKSEIFDDQFSVERPDGSNFTLKIRSTKLEDSAMYFCASSEGWETEAFFGQGTRLTVV.